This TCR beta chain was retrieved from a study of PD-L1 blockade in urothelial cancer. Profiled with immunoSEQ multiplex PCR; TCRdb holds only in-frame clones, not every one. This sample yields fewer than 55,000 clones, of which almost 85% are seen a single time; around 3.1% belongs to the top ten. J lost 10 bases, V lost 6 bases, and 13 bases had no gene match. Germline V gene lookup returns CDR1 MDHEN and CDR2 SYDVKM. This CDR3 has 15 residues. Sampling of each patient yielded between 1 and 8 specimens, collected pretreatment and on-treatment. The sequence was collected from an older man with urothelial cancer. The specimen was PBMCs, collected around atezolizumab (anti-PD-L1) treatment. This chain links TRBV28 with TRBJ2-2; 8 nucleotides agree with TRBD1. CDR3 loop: CASSRTGRFIVELFF. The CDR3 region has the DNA TGTGCCAGCAGCCGGACAGGGCGATTTATAGTGGAGCTGTTTTTT.